The present entry profiles one T cell receptor beta chain with its context. The sample belongs to a study of blood T cell repertoires in COVID-19. As for the study in general: Material from acute and convalescent COVID-19 was sourced from the United States, Italy and Spain. In each case, the material was cDNA or gDNA derived from T cells, B-cell-depleted T cells, or PBMCs.

Per the original data handling: Reference gene primers were amplified, and this amplification served to estimate nucleated cell counts. Sequenced by immunoSEQ multiplex PCR; TCRdb stores in-frame clones only, minus some. V, J and clone size are taken as reported in that table, and D and trimming were inferred from the DNA itself. The sample records some 150,000 clones, roughly 88% being singletons. V lost 4 bases and J lost 0, with 10 bases in between. This CDR3 spans 15 amino acids. This sequence was found in a woman between 50 and 59 years old with acute or convalescent COVID-19. The material sequenced was peripheral blood. This chain connects TRBV6-7 to TRBJ1-3; D not resolved. TRBV6-7 is placed among ORFs of uncertain function. The CDR3 DNA follows: TGTGCCAGCAGTTCCCAACCTATCTCTGGAAACACCATATATTTT. This gives the protein CASSSQPISGNTIYF.